These T cell receptor beta chains were read from a single sample in a study of blood T cell repertoires in COVID-19. Clones were sequenced by immunoSEQ multiplex PCR, and TCRdb holds only the in-frame ones, with some missing. The sample shows 180,000 or so clones, around 88% of them seen only once. What was sequenced was PBMCs or T cells enriched from blood (not recorded which). The receptors come from a woman under 40 who had recovered from COVID-19. Both conserved end residues are trimmed from each CDR3. Fields, in order: V gene, clone size, J gene, CDR3 protein. Where a row states a size, it is once, few, many or the class of an expanded clone; other rows omit it.

>TRBV28|NA|TRBJ2-5
ASGLQETQY
>TRBV10-1|NA|TRBJ2-3
ASMLAGGGFGGTDTQY
>TRBV5-1|NA|TRBJ2-7
ASRTAGGSSYEQY
>TRBV28|NA|TRBJ1-1
ASKGALTREAF
>TRBV9|NA|TRBJ1-2
ASSIRDRTPNYGYT
>TRBV7-9|NA|TRBJ1-2
ASSFAGGVDYGYT
>TRBV28|NA|TRBJ2-3
ASSPGTQRTDTQY
>TRBV3-1/TRBV3-2|NA|TRBJ1-4
ASSHTTGDEKLF
>TRBV7-6|NA|TRBJ2-7
ASSKTRANWEQY
>TRBV10-3|NA|TRBJ2-7
AIGDRTSGTYEQY
>TRBV2|NA|TRBJ2-2
ASSESRESPRTGELF
>TRBV11-2|few|TRBJ2-7
ASSLDGGAEQY
>TRBV18|NA|TRBJ1-1
ASSRPRPTGMNTEAF
>TRBV5-1|once|TRBJ2-3
ASSLVGESDTQY
>TRBV7-2|NA|TRBJ2-1
ASTVAGGYNEQF
>TRBV29-1|NA|TRBJ1-5
SVASGQGNRQPQH
>TRBV6-5|NA|TRBJ2-7
ASSYGGHSSYEQY
>TRBV28|NA|TRBJ2-3
ASKIQRDTYTDTQY
>TRBV30|few|TRBJ2-7
AWGTGDEQY
>TRBV7-2|NA|TRBJ2-2
ASSLASLAGNTGELF
>TRBV3-1/TRBV3-2|NA|TRBJ2-3
ASNRGRAVGTDTQY
>TRBV2|NA|TRBJ2-3
ASSETRDTDTQY
>TRBV5-1|few|TRBJ1-6
ASSLDAGEGSPLH
>TRBV5-1|NA|TRBJ2-3
ASSPWGGIVYGVDTQY
>TRBV18|NA|TRBJ2-1
ASSPWPNEQF
>TRBV6-5|NA|TRBJ1-1
ASRSTGVGTEAF
>TRBV28|few|TRBJ1-2
ASSPLVVDRGDGYT
>TRBV4-1|few|TRBJ2-1
ASSQFTSVEQF
>TRBV28|NA|TRBJ1-5
ASRPTGVSNQPQH
>TRBV4-1|NA|TRBJ2-1
ASSQPRDRYNEQF
>TRBV5-1|NA|TRBJ2-3
ASSVRTGGTDTQY